Shown below are 27 T cell receptor beta chains from a single sample sequenced in a study of blood T cell repertoires in COVID-19. Only in-frame clones appear in the TCRdb table, and some are missing; sequencing was by immunoSEQ multiplex PCR. This table has 350,000 to 400,000 clones, roughly nine tenths appearing once. Input material: peripheral blood. The receptors shown here come from a woman in her 30s with COVID-19, enrolled during active disease.

The CDR3 loop reads CAWSVPGSYEQYF. The CDR3 DNA follows: TGTGCCTGGAGTGTCCCGGGTTCCTACGAGCAGTACTTC. The V and J genes are TRBV30 and TRBJ2-7; no reliable D call. Trimming took 0 bases from V and 1 from J, leaving 7 bases between them. The CDR3 consists of 13 residues. Germline loops: CDR1 GTSNPN, CDR2 SVGIG (reference sequence).

The V and J genes are TRBV11-2 and TRBJ2-2, with a tentative D call TRBD2 (5 bases). CDR1 and CDR2 (germline): SGHAT, FQNNGV. The CDR3 loop spans 15 amino acids. V was trimmed by 0 bases and J by 2 bases, leaving 7 bases between them. This chain's CDR3 is CASSLDRLNTGELFF. CDR3 nucleotide sequence: TGTGCCAGCAGCTTAGACCGACTAAACACCGGGGAGCTGTTTTTT.

The chain joins TRBV18 to TRBJ2-7, with TRBD1 matching 9 bases. The trim removed 0 bases at V and 5 bases at J, leaving 5 bases unmatched. The CDR3 has 15 residues. Germline CDR1 is KGHSH and CDR2 is LQKENI. The CDR3 sequence: CASSPPGTGMDEQYF. CDR3 DNA: TGTGCCAGCTCACCACCGGGGACAGGGATGGACGAGCAGTACTTC.

This clone showed up just a few times. In nucleotides, the CDR3 is TGTGCCAGCGCCCTGCAGGGAGGCACCGGGGAGCTGTTTTTT. Protein: CASALQGGTGELFF. The chain joins TRBV2 to TRBJ2-2; TRBD2 is a possible D gene (6 bases). Germline assignment: CDR1 SNHLY and CDR2 FYNNEI. Between the trimmed V and J ends, which lost 8 bases and 4 bases, there was a span of 14 bases. The CDR3 has 14 residues.

The genes are TRBV4-3 and TRBJ2-2; a possible D gene is TRBD2 (5 bases). The CDR3 sequence is 16 residues long. Germline V CDR1 and CDR2: LGHNA, YSLEER. The V and J ends lost 0 bases and 6 bases respectively, with 14 bases between them. In DNA, the CDR3 is TGCGCCAGCAGCCAAGATTCCCCCGGAGGATCCGGGGAGCTGTTTTTT. As protein: CASSQDSPGGSGELFF.

This chain joins TRBV7-2 and TRBJ2-1, with TRBD1 matching 7 bases. CDR1 SGHTA and CDR2 FQGNSA come from the germline V gene. The J segment lost 5 bases and the V segment lost 5 bases, leaving 9 bases of the junction unmatched. This CDR3 is built from 15 residues. CDR3 sequence reads: CASSLTPDRNNEQFF. CDR3 nucleotide sequence: TGTGCCAGCAGCCTAACTCCGGACAGGAACAATGAGCAGTTCTTC.

The V call is TRBV4-1, the J call TRBJ2-7; TRBD2 is a possible D gene (5 bases). The CDR3 has 13 residues. Germline-derived CDR1 and CDR2 are MGHRA and YSYEKL. Trimming took 1 base from V and 7 from J, leaving 11 bases between them. The CDR3 spells CASSQARAWEQYF. CDR3 DNA sequence: TGCGCCAGCAGCCAAGCGAGGGCCTGGGAGCAGTACTTC.

The chain is built from TRBV12-3 or TRBV12-4 and TRBJ1-1; D gene unclear. V lost 3 bases to trimming and J lost 3 bases, with 8 bases between them. There are 13 residues in the CDR3. The DNA of the CDR3 is TGTGCCAGCAGTTTTGGGAGTTACACTGAAGCTTTCTTT. It is translated as CASSFGSYTEAFF.

CDR3 DNA: TGTGCCAGCAGCTCGACTAGCTTAGCCGGGGAGCTGTTTTTT. Translated: CASSSTSLAGELFF. The V gene is TRBV11-3, the J gene TRBJ2-2; TRBD2 agrees at 7 bases. J was trimmed by 6 bases and V by 4 bases; bases with no gene match: 5. Germline assignment: CDR1 SGHNT and CDR2 YENEEA. The CDR3 spans 14 residues.

This rearrangement joins TRBV5-4 to TRBJ1-1, with 11 bases aligning to TRBD1. V dropped 0 bases and J dropped 1; count of bases not matched to a gene: 8. The CDR3 consists of 18 residues. Germline lookup yields CDR1 SGHNT and CDR2 YYREEE (reference sequence). The DNA of the CDR3 is TGTGCCAGCAGCTTGGGATCGCGGACAGGGGGCAAGAACACTGAAGCTTTCTTT. Protein product: CASSLGSRTGGKNTEAFF.

The rearrangement uses TRBV10-2 and TRBJ2-5; 8 bases fit TRBD2. After removal of 1 base from V and 2 bases from J, the junction contained 6 bases not matched to a gene. Germline values: CDR1 WSHSY, CDR2 SAAADI. The CDR3 spans 16 residues. The CDR3 spells CASSEFLAGPQETQYF. For the CDR3, the DNA is TGCGCCAGCAGTGAGTTTCTAGCGGGCCCTCAAGAGACCCAGTACTTC.

The chain uses TRBV11-2 and TRBJ2-5, with D unclear. The CDR3 is 15 amino acids. V was pared by 5 bases and J by 0 bases, with 13 bases between. Germline-derived CDR1 and CDR2 are SGHAT and FQNNGV. The CDR3, as DNA: TGTGCCAGCAGCCCCCCCGGTAGTTACCAAGAGACCCAGTACTTC. Its protein is CASSPPGSYQETQYF.

CDR3 protein: CASSPRATQNTEAFF. CDR3 nucleotide sequence: TGTGCCAGCTCACCACGAGCGACCCAGAACACTGAAGCTTTCTTT. This chain links TRBV18 with TRBJ1-1; no clear D gene. V lost 1 base, J lost 1 base, and 10 bases lay in between. This CDR3 spans 15 amino acids. The germline gives CDR1 KGHSH, CDR2 LQKENI.

The chain employs TRBV3-1 (or the pseudogene TRBV3-2) and TRBJ2-7; a possible D gene is TRBD1 (5 bases). The germline V and J ends were trimmed by 2 bases and 7 bases, with 12 bases remaining between them. The CDR3 loop spans 13 amino acids. Germline V lookup: CDR1 LGHDT, CDR2 YNNKEL (reference sequence). The CDR3 sequence is CASSQQLDSEQYV. The DNA of the CDR3 is TGTGCCAGCAGCCAACAACTTGACAGTGAGCAGTACGTC.

This sequence joins TRBV7-2 and TRBJ2-2, with D perhaps TRBD2 (6 bases). This CDR3 comprises 16 residues. V lost 5 bases and J 5 bases, leaving 18 bases between the germline ends. Germline-derived CDR1 and CDR2 are SGHTA and FQGNSA. The CDR3 nucleotides are TGTGCCAGCAGCCCATCACCGGGACTCCATACCGGGGAGCTGTTTTTT. As protein: CASSPSPGLHTGELFF.

This clone occurred a few times. CDR3 in amino acids: CASSAGQLANYGYTF. The CDR3 DNA follows: TGTGCCAGCAGCGCGGGACAGCTGGCTAACTATGGCTACACCTTC. The rearrangement links TRBV7-9 to TRBJ1-2, with 7 bases fitting TRBD1. V was pared by 5 bases and J by 0 bases, with 6 bases of the junction left unmatched. Germline V gives CDR1 SEHNR, CDR2 FQNEAQ (reference sequence). The CDR3 is 15 residues long. The full variable domain, rest sourced from reference TRBV7-9 and TRBJ1-2, is DTGVSQNPRHKITKRGQNVTFRCDPISEHNRLYWYRQTLGQGPEFLTYFQNEAQLEKSRLLSDRFSAERPKGSFSTLEIQRTEQGDSAMYLCASSAGQLANYGYTFGSGTRLTVV.

The chain has TRBV6-5 and TRBJ2-7; maybe TRBD1 (6 bases). Trimming took off 2 bases at V and 2 bases at J, with 7 bases between the two ends. The CDR3 consists of 13 residues. The germline CDR1 and CDR2 sequences are MNHEY and SVGAGI. CDR3 sequence (DNA): TGTGCCAGCAGTTACGCAGGGGCCTACGAGCAGTACTTC. Translated, it gives CASSYAGAYEQYF.

The V gene is TRBV24-1, the J gene TRBJ1-1; the D gene is possibly TRBD1 (6 bases). Germline CDR1 is KGHDR and CDR2 is SFDVKD. The CDR3 is 14 amino acids. V lost 2 bases and J 8 bases, leaving 14 bases between the germline ends. In nucleotides, the CDR3 is TGTGCCACCAGTGATTCGGACAGCGACGGGGAAGCTTTCTTT. Translating gives CATSDSDSDGEAFF.

The J gene is TRBJ1-6, the V gene TRBV7-2, with 11 bases that match TRBD1. Germline V gene data show CDR1 as SGHTA and CDR2 as FQGNSA. Losses at the gene ends were 5 bases for V and 4 bases for J; bases not matched to a gene: 7. This CDR3 contains 17 residues. CDR3 amino acids: CASSRRDRGSYNSPLHF. The CDR3 nucleotides are TGTGCCAGCAGCAGACGGGACAGGGGGAGTTATAATTCACCCCTCCACTTT.

This clone was seen only once. The chain carries TRBV19 and TRBJ2-3, with a weak D call TRBD2 (7 bases). V lost 1 base and J lost 9, with 20 bases in between. This CDR3 contains 16 residues. Per the germline V gene, CDR1 is LNHDA and CDR2 is SQIVND (reference sequence). CDR3 residues: CASSIGAGAPPPTQYF. The CDR3 DNA follows: TGTGCCAGTAGTATAGGGGCGGGGGCCCCGCCCCCAACGCAGTATTTT.

This rearrangement joins TRBV3-1 (or the pseudogene TRBV3-2) to TRBJ2-3; 13 bases line up with TRBD2. The junction had 3 bases not matched to a gene; V was cut back by 4 bases and J by 2 bases. The CDR3 consists of 16 residues. The germline gives CDR1 LGHDT, CDR2 YNNKEL (reference sequence). Here the CDR3 DNA reads TGTGCCAGCAGCCGAACTAGCGGGGGGGACACAGATACGCAGTATTTT. Its translation: CASSRTSGGDTDTQYF.

The chain joins TRBV6-2 or TRBV6-3 to TRBJ2-3, with 10 bases aligning to TRBD2. Germline loops: CDR1 MNHEY, CDR2 SVGEGT. Trimming removed 7 bases from V and 5 bases from J; junction bases left unmatched: 9. CDR3 length: 15 amino acids. The CDR3 DNA follows: TGTGCCAGCAACCCTAGCGGGGGTGGATTAGATACGCAGTATTTT. This gives the protein CASNPSGGGLDTQYF.

The V and J genes are TRBV6-2 or TRBV6-3 and TRBJ2-7, with a possible D match to TRBD2 (5 bases). The CDR3 spans 13 residues. V lost 3 bases and J 12 bases, leaving 18 bases between the germline ends. Germline CDR1 and CDR2: MNHEY and SVGEGT. This CDR3 is CASSYAAPGFLYV. CDR3 bases: TGTGCCAGCAGTTATGCGGCACCGGGGTTTCTGTACGTC.

V usage is TRBV9 and J usage is TRBJ2-3; possibly TRBD2 for D (6 bases). Between the trimmed V and J ends, which lost 6 bases and 2 bases, there was a span of 13 bases. The CDR3 extends over 14 amino acids. Germline V lookup: CDR1 SGDLS, CDR2 YYNGEE. The CDR3 nucleotides read TGTGCCAGCAACGGGGGTCTGAACACAGATACGCAGTATTTT. This codes for CASNGGLNTDTQYF. The whole variable domain, filled in from reference TRBV9 and TRBJ2-3, reads DSGVTQTPKHLITATGQRVTLRCSPRSGDLSVYWYQQSLDQGLQFLIQYYNGEERAKGNILERFSAQQFPDLHSELNLSSLELGDSALYFCASNGGLNTDTQYFGPGTRLTVL.

The chain recombines TRBV7-9 with TRBJ2-6; D uncertain. Germline V gives CDR1 SEHNR, CDR2 FQNEAQ (reference sequence). Trimming took 2 bases from V and 1 from J, leaving 9 bases between them. The CDR3 contains 16 residues. CDR3: CASSLPRVSGANVLTF. The CDR3 nucleotides are TGTGCCAGCAGCTTACCTCGAGTTTCTGGGGCCAACGTCCTGACTTTC.

This clone appeared a single time. The V gene is TRBV7-2, the J gene TRBJ2-1; perhaps TRBD2 as D (5 bases). The CDR3 contains 13 residues. The V end lost 3 bases, the J end lost 6 bases, and 9 bases lay between the germline ends. The V gene's germline CDR1 is SGHTA and CDR2 FQGNSA. The CDR3 region is CASSFQRVNEQFF. CDR3 nucleotide sequence: TGTGCCAGCAGCTTTCAGAGGGTCAATGAGCAGTTCTTC. The complete variable domain, with remaining parts taken from reference TRBV7-2 and TRBJ2-1, reads GAGVSQSPSNKVTEKGKDVELRCDPISGHTALYWYRQSLGQGLEFLIYFQGNSAPDKSGLPSDRFSAERTGGSVSTLTIQRTQQEDSAVYLCASSFQRVNEQFFGPGTRLTVL.

The genes are TRBV4-3 and TRBJ1-2; D uncertain. The V end lost 4 bases, the J end lost 5 bases, and 11 bases lay between the germline ends. The CDR3 loop spans 13 amino acids. Germline loops: CDR1 LGHNA, CDR2 YSLEER. Written as DNA, the CDR3 is TGCGCCAGCAGCCCGGGTCTTATTTATGGCTACACCTTC. Translating it yields CASSPGLIYGYTF.